The rows below give T cell receptor beta chains drawn from one sample of a study of PD-1 blockade in classical Hodgkin lymphoma. Repertoires were generated with immunoSEQ multiplex PCR, while TCRdb's copy carries only in-frame clones and drops some. The sample has roughly 90,000 clones, 75% to 85% seen once; the top ten hold roughly 15%. The sample was peripheral blood mononuclear cells (PBMCs), taken before the second cycle of nivolumab. These receptor sequences come from a human donor with classical Hodgkin lymphoma. CDR3s leave out the opening cysteine and the closing phenylalanine or tryptophan.

len	v_gene	j_gene	CDR3aa
10	TRBV5-4	TRBJ2-5	ASSENLLTQY
12	TRBV30	TRBJ1-1	AWSARTGGTEAF
10	TRBV11-2	TRBJ2-7	ATHGIAYEQY
11	TRBV29-1	TRBJ1-1	SAEGQVGTEAF
12	TRBV6-6	TRBJ2-7	ASSYSGGDYEQY
10	TRBV28	TRBJ1-2	ASSLRTNGYT
10	TRBV10-3	TRBJ1-5	AISEGVQPQH
13	TRBV7-2	TRBJ1-2	ASSPLGGQSYGYT
10	TRBV7-2	TRBJ2-2	ASSLRPGELF
13	TRBV9	TRBJ2-5	ASSVAAGARETQY
11	TRBV7-9	TRBJ2-2	ASSFSLSGRLF
13	TRBV21-1	TRBJ2-7	ASSWAGQAPYEQY
14	TRBV7-9	TRBJ2-1	ASSPRQGRGKDEQF
10	TRBV2	TRBJ1-5	ASSASNQPQH
13	TRBV7-2	TRBJ2-1	ASSLTGRAYNEQF
14	TRBV7-9	TRBJ2-2	ASTAGRAGYTGELF
13	TRBV6-5	TRBJ1-1	ASSYQTGGQTEAF
18	TRBV6-1	TRBJ1-3	ASSERLSGSPDRAGNTIY
9	TRBV5-5	TRBJ2-1	ASNKGYEQF
14	TRBV4-1	TRBJ2-7	ASSQEVSWGGDEQY
12	TRBV6-4	TRBJ2-3	ASSPDRASDTQY
12	TRBV19	TRBJ2-2	ASSRDPLAGELF
12	TRBV9	TRBJ2-5	ASSVALGGETQY
11	TRBV5-4	TRBJ2-7	ASSLNRGNEQY
13	TRBV9	TRBJ1-5	ASSTSDGPNQPQH
16	TRBV10-3	TRBJ2-1	AISREAGVSTFYNEQF
13	TRBV18	TRBJ1-3	ASSPGPGSGNTIY
15	TRBV11-1	TRBJ1-1	ASRPQPRGTRNTEAF
11	TRBV19	TRBJ2-5	ASSAGFWETQY
12	TRBV19	TRBJ2-5	ASSIVAAQETQY
13	TRBV5-1	TRBJ2-7	ASSLGPGSTHEQY
14	TRBV7-2	TRBJ2-7	ASSARHGQGRYEQY
14	TRBV19	TRBJ2-2	ASSIGAGGLVGELF
11	TRBV25-1	.	ASSSRRAYEQY
11	TRBV18	TRBJ2-7	ASSRTTDYEQY
11	TRBV7-9	TRBJ2-5	ASSLLQSETQY
16	TRBV7-2	TRBJ2-1	ASSSSIGTSGSEDEQF